A single sample is the source of the 24 T cell receptor beta chains below, sequenced in a study of blood T cell repertoires in COVID-19. Some clones are missing from TCRdb's copy, which holds only in-frame ones; the method was immunoSEQ multiplex PCR. Counted here are about 160,000 clones, roughly 80% occurring once; the ten biggest clones make up 2.8%. Sequenced sample: peripheral blood. These TCRs come from a man aged 65-85 years with acute or convalescent COVID-19.

This rearrangement joins TRBV6-5 to TRBJ2-3, with D possibly being TRBD2 (6 bases). V lost 6 bases to trimming and J lost 6 bases, with 16 bases between them. CDR1 is MNHEY, CDR2 SVGAGI, per germline. The CDR3 runs 14 residues. The CDR3 loop is CASSSGGNLDTQYF. The CDR3 DNA reads as TGTGCCAGCAGCTCCGGCGGGAACTTGGATACGCAGTATTTT.

This chain uses TRBV4-3 with TRBJ2-4; possibly TRBD1 for D (5 bases). The CDR3 contains 17 residues. Germline CDR1 and CDR2: LGHNA and YSLEER. V gave up 1 base and J gave up 1 base, with 14 bases separating them. CDR3 amino acids: CASSQGYGAGAKNIQYF. CDR3 DNA: TGCGCCAGCAGCCAAGGATATGGGGCCGGGGCCAAAAACATTCAGTACTTC.

This clone was picked up a small number of times. This chain joins TRBV9 and TRBJ1-2; TRBD1 agrees at 8 bases. The CDR3 loop spans 16 amino acids. Germline V lookup: CDR1 SGDLS, CDR2 YYNGEE. V was pared by 0 bases and J by 4 bases, with 8 bases of the junction left unmatched. The CDR3 region has the DNA TGTGCCAGCAGCGTAGGTGGAACAGGGACAGGCTATGGCTACACCTTC. Its translation is CASSVGGTGTGYGYTF.

The sample holds a few counts of this clone. The chain links TRBV5-1 to TRBJ1-1; tentatively, D is TRBD1 (5 bases). V was cut by 3 bases and J by 0 bases, with 24 bases left in between. Germline loops: CDR1 SGHRS, CDR2 YFSETQ. The length of the CDR3 is 19 residues. CDR3 in amino acids: CASSSNPTATRGMNTEAFF. The CDR3 nucleotides are TGCGCCAGCAGCTCCAACCCGACAGCGACGCGGGGTATGAACACTGAAGCTTTCTTT. Looking up the rest from reference TRBV5-1 and TRBJ1-1 gives the full variable domain: KAGVTQTPRYLIKTRGQQVTLSCSPISGHRSVSWYQQTPGQGLQFLFEYFSETQRNKGNFPGRFSGRQFSNSRSEMNVSTLELGDSALYLCASSSNPTATRGMNTEAFFGQGTRLTVV.

The chain links TRBV7-2 to TRBJ1-6; 7 positions match TRBD1. Germline lookup yields CDR1 SGHTA and CDR2 FQGNSA. The CDR3 contains 15 residues. Trimming removed 3 bases from V and 4 bases from J; junction bases left unmatched: 3. Written as DNA, the CDR3 is TGTGCCAGCAGCTTTCGACAGGGTTATAATTCACCCCTCCACTTT. It yields the protein CASSFRQGYNSPLHF.

The chain is built from TRBV23-1 and TRBJ1-1; 8 bases fit TRBD1. TRBV23-1 is noted as an ORF with a role that remains uncertain. V was clipped by 11 bases and J by 1 base; unmatched bases: 6. CDR3 size: 13 residues. Here the CDR3 DNA reads TGCGCCCGGGGGGACAGGTCGAACACTGAAGCTTTCTTT. Its protein product is CARGDRSNTEAFF.

V usage is TRBV5-5 and J usage is TRBJ2-2, with 14 nucleotides matching TRBD2. Germline CDR1 SGHKS, CDR2 YYEKEE (reference sequence). Trimming at V came to 4 bases and at J to 6 bases, leaving 2 bases not matched to a gene. This CDR3 contains 15 residues. DNA of the CDR3: TGTGCCAGCAGCCCGGGACTAGCGGGGGCCGGGGAGCTGTTTTTT. This gives the protein CASSPGLAGAGELFF.

The chain joins TRBV1 to TRBJ2-7; TRBD1 was called by the table and not checked on the DNA. TRBV1 is classified as a pseudogene. This CDR3 is 13 amino acids long. CDR3 sequence: CTSGRTGGYEQYF. CDR3 nucleotides: TGCACCAGCGGCCGGACAGGGGGTTACGAGCAGTACTTC.

The chain employs TRBV6-2 or TRBV6-3 and TRBJ1-1; 8 bases fit TRBD1. Germline values: CDR1 MNHEY, CDR2 SVGEGT. This CDR3 is 15 amino acids long. V lost 4 bases, J lost 1 base, and 5 bases stayed unmatched. In DNA form, the CDR3 reads TGTGCCAGCAGTTTCGGACAGGGCTGGAACACTGAAGCTTTCTTT. This translates into CASSFGQGWNTEAFF.

This chain uses TRBV5-4 with TRBJ2-2; 7 nucleotides align to TRBD2. The CDR3 extends over 15 amino acids. Germline CDR1 and CDR2: SGHNT and YYREEE (reference sequence). Unmatched junction bases numbered 5, after V lost 2 bases and J lost 4 bases. The CDR3 loop reads CASSFPGGSTGELFF. As DNA, the CDR3 is TGTGCCAGCAGCTTCCCCGGGGGGTCCACCGGGGAGCTGTTTTTT. Based on the CDR3 plus reference TRBV5-4 and TRBJ2-2, the full variable domain is ETGVTQSPTHLIKTRGQQVTLRCSSQSGHNTVSWYQQALGQGPQFIFQYYREEENGRGNFPPRFSGLQFPNYSSELNVNALELDDSALYLCASSFPGGSTGELFFGEGSRLTVL.

The V call is TRBV12-3 or TRBV12-4, the J call TRBJ1-4, with D hard to call. V lost 4 bases and J 16 bases, leaving 19 bases between the germline ends. This CDR3 is built from 13 residues. This CDR3 reads CASSSTRPGKPFF. In DNA form, the CDR3 reads TGTGCCAGCAGTTCAACACGACCCGGGAAGCCGTTTTTT.

V gene TRBV30 combines with J gene TRBJ1-2; a weak D match, TRBD1 (6 bases). The V end was cut by 3 bases, the J end by 2 bases, with 10 bases between. Per germline, CDR1 GTSNPN and CDR2 SVGIG (reference sequence). This CDR3 has 13 amino acids. This CDR3 reads CAWRKGVNYGYTF. Written as DNA, the CDR3 is TGTGCCTGGAGAAAGGGGGTGAACTATGGCTACACCTTC.

This clone was observed a single time. The rearrangement joins TRBV10-3 to TRBJ2-3, with D perhaps TRBD2 (7 bases). Germline CDR1 reads ENHRY; CDR2 reads SYGVKD. CDR3 length: 17 residues. V was shortened by 1 base and J by 3 bases, with 17 bases between the two germline ends. Written as DNA, the CDR3 is TGTGCCATCAGTGAGTGGAAGTTAGGGGGGGGTACAGATACGCAGTATTTT. It specifies CAISEWKLGGGTDTQYF.

The chain employs TRBV11-2 and TRBJ2-3, with a tentative D call TRBD2 (7 bases). The CDR3 is 16 residues long. Germline V gives CDR1 SGHAT, CDR2 FQNNGV. V lost 0 bases, J lost 4 bases, and 14 bases lay in between. This CDR3 is CASSLDEGGGADTQYF. DNA of the CDR3: TGTGCCAGCAGCTTAGATGAAGGGGGGGGCGCAGATACGCAGTATTTT.

This chain connects TRBV9 to TRBJ2-2, with D possibly TRBD1 on 5 matching bases. Germline V gene data show CDR1 as SGDLS and CDR2 as YYNGEE. This CDR3 has 16 amino acids. Between the trimmed V and J ends, which lost 4 bases and 6 bases, there was a span of 19 bases. CDR3 amino acids: CASSPRLGVPPGELFF. DNA for the CDR3: TGTGCCAGCAGCCCGCGGCTAGGGGTCCCCCCCGGGGAGCTGTTTTTT.

V usage is TRBV5-1 and J usage is TRBJ2-2; TRBD2 matches at 13 bases. The CDR3 runs 18 residues. With V trimmed by 0 bases and J by 4 bases, 6 bases remained unmatched. The germline V gene encodes CDR1 SGHRS and CDR2 YFSETQ. CDR3 bases: TGCGCCAGCAGCTTGGAGACTAGCGGGAGGCACGGCACCGGGGAGCTGTTTTTT. It encodes CASSLETSGRHGTGELFF.

This clone came up once. The chain couples TRBV30 to TRBJ2-3, with 11 bases that match TRBD2. This CDR3 contains 15 residues. With 0 bases clipped from V and 11 bases from J, the junction kept 10 bases outside the gene matches. From germline, CDR1 is GTSNPN and CDR2 SVGIG (reference sequence). The chain's CDR3 is CAWSVVAGGPGLQYF. In DNA form, the CDR3 reads TGTGCCTGGAGTGTGGTAGCGGGAGGGCCCGGTTTGCAGTATTTT.

V and J are TRBV7-2 and TRBJ2-5, with TRBD2 identical over 7 bases. This CDR3 spans 14 amino acids. Germline CDR1 is SGHTA and CDR2 is FQGNSA. Germline trimming cut 1 base from V and 4 bases from J; bases unmatched to any gene: 3. CDR3 sequence reads: CASSLGGGIETQYF. The CDR3 bases are TGTGCCAGCAGCTTAGGCGGGGGAATAGAGACCCAGTACTTC.

The chain uses TRBV19 and TRBJ1-5, with 7 bases aligning to TRBD1. Unmatched junction bases numbered 4, after V lost 9 bases and J lost 2 bases. The V gene's germline CDR1 is LNHDA and CDR2 SQIVND (reference sequence). CDR3 length: 13 amino acids. The CDR3, as DNA: TGTGCCAGCGTCGGGACAGGCAATCAGCCCCAGCATTTT. Translation: CASVGTGNQPQHF.

The rearrangement links TRBV20-1 to TRBJ2-1; 10 positions agree with TRBD1. In germline, CDR1 is DFQATT, CDR2 SNEGSKA (reference sequence). The CDR3 extends over 15 amino acids. Unmatched junction bases numbered 5, after V lost 3 bases and J lost 3 bases. The DNA of the CDR3 is TGCAGTGCTAGTCCTGGGGACAGGGGCTACAATGAGCAGTTCTTC. Protein: CSASPGDRGYNEQFF.

The J gene is TRBJ2-1, the V gene TRBV5-1; 15 bases map to TRBD2. V lost 3 bases, J lost 4 bases, and 2 bases stayed unmatched. CDR1 is SGHRS and CDR2 is YFSETQ in the germline V gene. The CDR3 is made up of 16 amino acids. CDR3 residues: CASSWTSGRGYNEQFF. CDR3 sequence (DNA): TGCGCCAGCAGCTGGACTAGCGGGAGGGGTTACAATGAGCAGTTCTTC.

This clone has a handful of counts. The V gene is TRBV24-1, the J gene TRBJ2-3; TRBD2 matches at 8 bases. CDR1 is KGHDR and CDR2 is SFDVKD in the germline V gene. CDR3 length: 15 residues. V lost 8 bases and J lost 1; bases outside the gene matches: 7. The DNA for the CDR3 is TGTGCCACCAACGGAGCGGGAGAAGGCACAGATACGCAGTATTTT. Protein sequence: CATNGAGEGTDTQYF.

This clone was observed a handful of times. The gene calls are TRBV24-1 and TRBJ1-1; D is unresolved. Germline CDR1 reads KGHDR; CDR2 reads SFDVKD. V was cut by 7 bases and J by 1 base, with 3 bases left in between. The CDR3 has 11 residues. CDR3 DNA: TGTGCCACCAGAGCGAACACTGAAGCTTTCTTT. Protein sequence: CATRANTEAFF.

This clone was detected once. Written as DNA, the CDR3 is TGTGCCAGCAGTGTTCTAGCGGGGGGCGGATACGAGCAGTACTTC. Protein sequence: CASSVLAGGGYEQYF. The chain has TRBV6-2 or TRBV6-3 and TRBJ2-7; TRBD2 matches 11 bases. The ends lost 5 bases at V and 4 bases at J; junction bases unmatched: 7. Germline V gene lookup returns CDR1 MNHEY and CDR2 SVGEGT. The CDR3 loop spans 15 amino acids.